A single sample gave rise to the 2 T cell receptor beta chains below, sequenced in a study of cytomegalovirus exposure and HLA in healthy donors. A multiplex PCR was run with 60 Vbeta primers and 13 Jbeta primers. TCRdb's table, derived via immunoSEQ multiplex PCR, lists solely in-frame clones and lacks some. Seen here are some 190,000 clones, roughly 8.7% observed once, and the top ten hold 1% to 1.5%. The source material was PBMCs. Source of these receptors: a woman between 25 and 40 years old in good health and CMV-seropositive.

This clone came up a few times. The chain recombines TRBV6-6 with TRBJ2-7; D gene unclear. CDR1 is MNHNY, CDR2 SVGAGI, per germline (reference sequence). The CDR3 is 16 residues long. Trimming shortened V by 2 bases and J by 0 bases, and 14 bases separated the two germline ends. The CDR3 region is CASSYPAWRSSYEQYF. CDR3 nucleotide sequence: TGTGCCAGCAGTTACCCCGCATGGCGGAGCTCCTACGAGCAGTACTTC.

V and J are TRBV5-1 and TRBJ1-2, with 8 bases fitting TRBD1. Germline values: CDR1 SGHRS, CDR2 YFSETQ. With 3 bases clipped from V and 4 bases from J, the junction kept 14 bases outside the gene matches. The CDR3 length is 17 residues. Here the CDR3 reads CASSSGQGAYAGYGYTF. CDR3 DNA sequence: TGCGCCAGCAGCTCTGGGCAGGGGGCCTATGCGGGCTATGGCTACACCTTC. Based on the CDR3 plus reference TRBV5-1 and TRBJ1-2, the full variable domain is KAGVTQTPRYLIKTRGQQVTLSCSPISGHRSVSWYQQTPGQGLQFLFEYFSETQRNKGNFPGRFSGRQFSNSRSEMNVSTLELGDSALYLCASSSGQGAYAGYGYTFGSGTRLTVV.